The 13 T cell receptor beta chains below were found in one sample sequenced in a study of tumor-infiltrating lymphocytes in localized non-small cell lung cancer. Clones were sequenced by immunoSEQ multiplex PCR, and TCRdb holds only the in-frame ones, with some missing. The table records approximately 10,000 clones, roughly 71% of them present only once. Sequenced: lung tumor tissue. The receptors derive from a human donor with non-small cell lung cancer.

This chain joins TRBV6-5 and TRBJ1-4, with a possible D match to TRBD1 (6 bases). From germline, CDR1 is MNHEY and CDR2 SVGAGI. Trimming pared 6 bases from V and 7 bases from J, leaving 15 bases between. This CDR3 has 14 amino acids. This CDR3 reads CASSPGGHGEKLFF. In nucleotides, the CDR3 is TGTGCCAGCAGCCCGGGGGGGCACGGTGAAAAACTGTTTTTT.

V gene TRBV4-2 combines with J gene TRBJ1-4, with 8 bases matching TRBD1. Germline trimming cut 1 base from V and 3 bases from J; bases unmatched to any gene: 13. Germline CDR1 and CDR2: LGHNA and YNFKEQ. This CDR3 region has 19 residues. The CDR3 coding sequence is TGTGCCAGCAGCCAAGGGGCAGGGGGCAGGTCTCGGGCTAATGAAAAACTGTTTTTT. Translating gives CASSQGAGGRSRANEKLFF.

This clone was seen more than once but under ten times. The chain carries TRBV10-3 and TRBJ1-1, with D perhaps matching TRBD1 (6 bases). Germline CDR1 ENHRY, CDR2 SYGVKD. V lost 7 bases and J 8 bases, leaving 14 bases between the germline ends. The CDR3 spans 12 residues. The CDR3 DNA is TGTGCCATCAAGGGGGACGGAGAAGAAGCTTTCTTT. Protein product: CAIKGDGEEAFF.

The chain has TRBV6-6 and TRBJ1-4, with D possibly being TRBD1 (6 bases). The V end lost 2 bases, the J end lost 8 bases, and 12 bases lay between the germline ends. The germline V gene encodes CDR1 MNHNY and CDR2 SVGAGI (reference sequence). CDR3 size: 14 residues. The CDR3 DNA follows: TGTGCCAGCAGTTACGGGGGGGCGGGAGAAAAACTGTTTTTT. Protein: CASSYGGAGEKLFF.

There are a few counts of this clone. The CDR3 sequence is CAITCRGRTKNIQYF. The CDR3 nucleotides are TGTGCCATCACCTGTCGGGGAAGGACCAAAAACATTCAGTACTTC. The chain joins TRBV10-3 to TRBJ2-4; D possibly corresponds to TRBD2 (5 bases). In germline, CDR1 is ENHRY, CDR2 SYGVKD. The CDR3 runs to 15 residues. Trimming removed 7 bases from V and 2 bases from J, with 15 bases in between.

The chain is built from TRBV9 and TRBJ1-4; D unclear. The CDR3 is made up of 14 amino acids. Germline CDR1 and CDR2: SGDLS and YYNGEE. The germline V and J ends were trimmed by 2 bases and 3 bases, with 8 bases remaining between them. The CDR3 here is CASSVDLANEKLFF. The CDR3, as DNA: TGTGCCAGCAGCGTGGATTTGGCTAATGAAAAACTGTTTTTT.

The CDR3 reads CATTGGSSYEQYF. The DNA of the CDR3 is TGTGCCACCACGGGAGGGAGCTCCTACGAGCAGTACTTC. This chain joins TRBV28 and TRBJ2-7; 8 positions agree with TRBD2. After removal of 10 bases from V and 0 bases from J, the junction contained 5 bases not matched to a gene. The V gene's germline CDR1 is MDHEN and CDR2 SYDVKM. The CDR3 loop spans 13 amino acids.

The rearrangement uses TRBV29-1 and TRBJ1-2, with D maybe TRBD1 (6 bases). CDR3 length: 13 amino acids. The V gene lost 2 bases and the J gene lost 7 bases, with 14 bases spanning the gap. From germline, CDR1 is SQVTM and CDR2 ANQGSEA. The CDR3 DNA reads as TGCAGCGTTGAAAATTCAGGGGCGGGTGGCTACACCTTC. It yields the protein CSVENSGAGGYTF.

V is TRBV5-1 and J is TRBJ1-1; a possible D gene is TRBD1 (5 bases). The CDR3 has 12 residues. V shed 3 bases and J shed 3 bases, with 6 bases lying between them. Germline V gene sequence: CDR1 SGHRS, CDR2 YFSETQ. CDR3 sequence (DNA): TGCGCCAGCAGCTGGGACTACACTGAAGCTTTCTTT. It specifies CASSWDYTEAFF.

The V call is TRBV27, the J call TRBJ2-7; D tentatively reads TRBD1 or TRBD2 (7 bases each). V lost 7 bases to trimming and J lost 2 bases, with 24 bases between them. The CDR3 covers 17 residues. CDR1 is MNHEY, CDR2 SMNVEV, per germline (reference sequence). The CDR3 nucleotides read TGTGCCAGCACCATCAGGGGGGGCGGTGGAGCGACCTACGAGCAGTACTTC. Amino acid sequence: CASTIRGGGGATYEQYF.

The rearrangement uses TRBV6-5 and TRBJ1-1, with no clear D. The length of the CDR3 is 15 residues. Between the trimmed V and J ends, which lost 3 bases and 5 bases, there was a span of 16 bases. Germline lookup yields CDR1 MNHEY and CDR2 SVGAGI. This chain's CDR3 is CASSYSAGYGTEAFF. The CDR3 DNA follows: TGTGCCAGCAGTTATAGTGCGGGTTACGGTACTGAAGCTTTCTTT.

The genes are TRBV5-5 and TRBJ1-2; D not resolved. Trimming shortened V by 4 bases and J by 7 bases, and 20 bases separated the two germline ends. CDR1 and CDR2 from the germline V gene are SGHKS and YYEKEE (reference sequence). The CDR3 runs 15 residues. The CDR3: CASSPRVLIASGYTF. In nucleotides, the CDR3 is TGTGCCAGCAGCCCCCGGGTCCTTATAGCGAGTGGCTACACCTTC.

This chain uses TRBV18 with TRBJ1-1; TRBD1 aligns across 8 bases. Germline CDR1 KGHSH, CDR2 LQKENI. CDR3 length equals 16 residues. V lost 4 bases to trimming and J lost 5 bases; unmatched junction nucleotides: 12. The CDR3 nucleotides read TGTGCCAGCTCACTTGCATCGGACAGGGAGGTGACTGAAGCTTTCTTT. Amino acids: CASSLASDREVTEAFF.